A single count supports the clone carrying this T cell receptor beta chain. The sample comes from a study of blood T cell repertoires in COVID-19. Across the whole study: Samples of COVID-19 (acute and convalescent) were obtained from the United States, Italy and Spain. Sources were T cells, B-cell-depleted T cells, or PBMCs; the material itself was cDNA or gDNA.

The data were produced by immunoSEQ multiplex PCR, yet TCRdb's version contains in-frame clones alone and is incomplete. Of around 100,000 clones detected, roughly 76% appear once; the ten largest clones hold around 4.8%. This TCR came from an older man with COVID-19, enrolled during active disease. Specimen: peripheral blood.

The CDR3, as DNA: TGTGCCAGCATATGGACTAGCGGGAACACCGGGGAGCTGTTTTTT. It yields the protein CASIWTSGNTGELFF. The chain couples TRBV7-8 to TRBJ2-2, with 10 bases that match TRBD2. CDR1 is SGHVS, CDR2 FQNEAQ, per germline. CDR3 length equals 15 residues. J gave up 1 base and V 7 bases, and 3 bases lay outside the gene matches.